The clone carrying this T cell receptor (beta chain) was counted a few times. The antigen is not known. These data belong to a study of CD8 T cells in ankylosing spondylitis. Study-wide points: Reportedly, matched ankylosing spondylitis synovial fluid was significantly enriched for disease-linked clones. Earlier reports found some motif variants in synovial fluid and blood in reactive arthritis. The study identified a TCR beta motif of roughly eight highly homologous variants that appeared characteristic of ankylosing spondylitis blood.

Germline V gives CDR1 SGDLS, CDR2 YYNGEE. The V end lost 0 bases, the J end lost 3 bases, and 10 bases lay between the germline ends. This CDR3 spans 15 amino acids. Quantitative 5'-RACE with molecular barcodes was used to make the TCR beta libraries. TCRdb passed the 5' RACE reads through MiXCR, listing each CDR3 protein once. This table holds roughly 230,000 distinct CDR3 sequences, 15% to 20% found once. The J gene is TRBJ2-1, the V gene TRBV9; D is tentatively TRBD1 or TRBD2 (5 bases each). Specimen: blood, either unsorted or a sorted T cell fraction (not recorded which). The TCR sequence derives from a male donor with ankylosing spondylitis or in good health (not recorded which). The CDR3 DNA follows: TGTGCCAGCAGCGTAGATCGGGACGTCTACAATGAGCAGTTCTTC. It specifies CASSVDRDVYNEQFF.